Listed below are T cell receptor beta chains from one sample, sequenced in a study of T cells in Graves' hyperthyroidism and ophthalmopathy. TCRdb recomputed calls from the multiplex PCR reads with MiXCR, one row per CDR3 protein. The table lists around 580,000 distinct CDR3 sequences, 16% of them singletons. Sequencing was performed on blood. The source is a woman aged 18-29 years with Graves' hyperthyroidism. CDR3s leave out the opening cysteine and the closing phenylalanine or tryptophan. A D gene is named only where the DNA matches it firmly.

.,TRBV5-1,ASSLARPSTDTQY
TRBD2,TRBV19,ASSTQLLAVNTGELF
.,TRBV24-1,ATSGGSNTGELF
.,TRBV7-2,ASSFPSGITDTQY
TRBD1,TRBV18,ASSRFRDSNEQF
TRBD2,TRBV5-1,ASSWGLAGVGETQY
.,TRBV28,ASSTGASTDTQY
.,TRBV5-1,ASSFEGAENSPLH
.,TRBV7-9,ASSLDGSPNQPQH
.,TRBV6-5,ASSYIAGTYGYT
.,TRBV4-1,ASSQGRQAYEQY
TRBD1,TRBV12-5,ASGLGTGGTQY
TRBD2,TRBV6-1,ASSEKAGGYNEQF
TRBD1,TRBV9,ASSGEGRTGENSPLH
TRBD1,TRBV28,ASRDRVYEQY
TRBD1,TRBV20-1,SARDRDRGVVYGYT
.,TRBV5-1,ASSLEIGETQY